The 28 T cell receptor beta chains presented below share a single source sample, sequenced in a study of blood T cell repertoires in COVID-19. Here immunoSEQ multiplex PCR was the method, and the copy in TCRdb shows in-frame clones only, minus some. Of fewer than 400,000 clones detected, more than 75% appear once; the ten largest clones hold about a tenth. Material: PBMCs or T cells enriched from blood (not recorded which). The receptors originated from a woman aged 50 to 60 who had recovered from COVID-19.

The chain recombines TRBV7-2 with TRBJ2-5, with TRBD1 matching over 7 bases. Trimming at V came to 3 bases and at J to 1 base, leaving 14 bases not matched to a gene. Looked up from germline, CDR1 is SGHTA and CDR2 is FQGNSA. CDR3 length equals 18 residues. In DNA, the CDR3 is TGTGCCAGCAGCTTGGGCAGGGGGATTGGTTTGGCCCAAGAGACCCAGTACTTC. It codes for CASSLGRGIGLAQETQYF.

V and J are TRBV27 and TRBJ1-5; D remains unclear. Germline V gene lookup returns CDR1 MNHEY and CDR2 SMNVEV (reference sequence). The CDR3 length is 15 residues. V was cut by 2 bases and J by 0 bases, with 8 bases left in between. The CDR3 protein is CASSLIWSSNQPQHF. The CDR3 DNA sequence: TGTGCCAGCAGTTTAATCTGGAGTAGCAATCAGCCCCAGCATTTT.

The J gene is TRBJ2-1, the V gene TRBV30; 8 bases line up with TRBD1. Per germline, CDR1 GTSNPN and CDR2 SVGIG (reference sequence). This CDR3 spans 13 amino acids. V lost 5 bases, J lost 5 bases, and 5 bases stayed unmatched. The chain's CDR3 is CAWGTGYDNEQFF. The CDR3 DNA sequence: TGTGCCTGGGGGACAGGATATGACAATGAGCAGTTCTTC.

The gene calls are TRBV18 and TRBJ2-1; 8 nucleotides line up with TRBD1. Germline CDR1 KGHSH, CDR2 LQKENI. V lost 0 bases and J lost 4; bases outside the gene matches: 2. The CDR3 runs to 15 residues. CDR3 residues: CASSPPGQVYNEQFF. CDR3 nucleotide sequence: TGTGCCAGCTCACCACCGGGACAGGTGTACAATGAGCAGTTCTTC.

This clone appeared once. V is TRBV27 and J is TRBJ1-1; D uncertain. CDR1 MNHEY and CDR2 SMNVEV come from the germline V gene (reference sequence). V was clipped by 3 bases and J by 1 base, with 18 bases between them. CDR3 length: 17 residues. The CDR3 DNA is TGTGCCAGCAGTTTGCCCTATTCGTTGACAACGAACACTGAAGCTTTCTTT. This encodes CASSLPYSLTTNTEAFF.

DNA of the CDR3: TGTGCCAGCACGGGACTAGCAGTCTACGAGCAGTACTTC. This translates into CASTGLAVYEQYF. The gene calls are TRBV2 and TRBJ2-7; 9 bases align to TRBD2. Looked up from germline, CDR1 is SNHLY and CDR2 is FYNNEI. V lost 7 bases to trimming and J lost 3 bases; unmatched junction nucleotides: 4. There are 13 residues in the CDR3.

There are a few counts of this clone. The chain employs TRBV20-1 and TRBJ1-5, with 7 bases matching TRBD1. V shed 3 bases, J shed 15 bases, and the junction held 8 bases outside the gene matches. CDR1 and CDR2 (germline): DFQATT, SNEGSKA (reference sequence). This CDR3 spans 11 amino acids. CDR3 DNA: TGCAGTGCTAGCTCGACAGGGTCGGGGCATTTT. Protein product: CSASSTGSGHF.

The chain recombines TRBV2 with TRBJ2-5; TRBD2 might be the D (6 bases). The CDR3 length is 14 residues. Trimming took off 6 bases at V and 2 bases at J, with 13 bases between the two ends. Germline assignment: CDR1 SNHLY and CDR2 FYNNEI. As DNA, the CDR3 is TGTGCCAGCAGGACTCTCGGGGGACAAGAGACCCAGTACTTC. Amino acid sequence: CASRTLGGQETQYF.

The table lists this clone with a few counts. V is TRBV13 and J is TRBJ2-7; 8 bases fit TRBD1. V was pared by 3 bases and J by 6 bases, with 4 bases of the junction left unmatched. This CDR3 comprises 13 residues. Germline V gene sequence: CDR1 PRHDT, CDR2 FYEKMQ (reference sequence). The CDR3 DNA follows: TGTGCCAGCAGCTTGGACAGGGTTGGCGAGCAGTACTTC. Encoded protein: CASSLDRVGEQYF. The full variable domain, completed using reference TRBV13 and TRBJ2-7, is AAGVIQSPRHLIKEKRETATLKCYPIPRHDTVYWYQQGPGQDPQFLISFYEKMQSDKGSIPDRFSAQQFSDYHSELNMSSLELGDSALYFCASSLDRVGEQYFGPGTRLTVT.

The chain employs TRBV7-8 and TRBJ2-3, with a weak D call TRBD2 (5 bases). Between the trimmed V and J ends, which lost 5 bases and 5 bases, there was a span of 23 bases. This CDR3 is built from 17 residues. In germline, CDR1 is SGHVS, CDR2 FQNEAQ. CDR3 DNA: TGTGCCAGCAGCCCGGAGGCGGCCGCTGGTCGTGGAGATACGCAGTATTTT. Amino acid sequence: CASSPEAAAGRGDTQYF. Using reference TRBV7-8 and TRBJ2-3 for the parts outside the CDR3, the full variable domain is GAGVSQSPRYKVAKRGQDVALRCDPISGHVSLFWYQQALGQGPEFLTYFQNEAQLDKSGLPSDRFFAERPEGSVSTLKIQRTQQEDSAVYLCASSPEAAAGRGDTQYFGPGTRLTVL.

The genes are TRBV4-1 and TRBJ1-2; D call uncertain. With 1 base removed from V and 8 bases from J, the gap between germline ends came to 17 bases. Germline CDR1 is MGHRA and CDR2 is YSYEKL. The CDR3 contains 15 residues. The CDR3 region is CASSQVLSPLEGYTF. DNA for the CDR3: TGCGCCAGCAGCCAAGTTCTAAGCCCTCTTGAGGGCTACACCTTC.

This clone has only one observation. Germline is not matched at one junction end, which may reflect a read error. V gene TRBV12-3 or TRBV12-4 combines with J gene TRBJ1-1, with 10 positions matching TRBD1. This CDR3 has 11 residues. CDR3 DNA: TGTGCCAGCAGTTCACAAGCGGGACAGGGGTTT. Encoded protein: CASSSQAGQGF.

This chain joins TRBV3-1 (or the pseudogene TRBV3-2) and TRBJ1-3; D ambiguous. Trimming took 0 bases from V and 6 from J, leaving 9 bases between them. Germline CDR1 and CDR2: LGHDT and YNNKEL (reference sequence). This CDR3 spans 14 amino acids. CDR3 in DNA: TGTGCCAGCAGCCAAGATGGGAGGGAAAACACCATATATTTT. Its translation is CASSQDGRENTIYF.

The V gene is TRBV12-3 or TRBV12-4, the J gene TRBJ2-5; D remains ambiguous. V shed 2 bases and J shed 5 bases, with 6 bases lying between them. The CDR3 is 12 residues long. CDR3 sequence reads: CASSLSRETQYF. The CDR3 bases are TGTGCCAGCAGTTTATCACGGGAGACCCAGTACTTC.

The chain employs TRBV28 and TRBJ1-2, with 7 nucleotides matching TRBD1. This CDR3 comprises 12 residues. V gave up 7 bases and J gave up 8 bases; unmatched junction bases: 7. Germline values: CDR1 MDHEN, CDR2 SYDVKM. In DNA, the CDR3 is TGTGCCAGCACCGGACAGGCGAGGGGCTACACCTTC. It codes for CASTGQARGYTF.

The chain carries TRBV19 and TRBJ1-2; 9 positions agree with TRBD1. This CDR3 has 15 amino acids. V was pared by 5 bases and J by 2 bases, with 6 bases of the junction left unmatched. Germline values: CDR1 LNHDA, CDR2 SQIVND (reference sequence). CDR3 loop: CASSSDRGKNYGYTF. The DNA for the CDR3 is TGTGCCAGTAGTTCGGACAGGGGCAAGAACTATGGCTACACCTTC.

This rearrangement joins TRBV7-9 to TRBJ2-1; 8 nucleotides match TRBD1. Per germline, CDR1 SEHNR and CDR2 FQNEAQ (reference sequence). J lost 4 bases, V lost 5 bases, and 7 bases had no gene match. CDR3 size: 15 residues. The CDR3 coding sequence is TGTGCCAGCAGCATGGACAGGGCCGGTTACAATGAGCAGTTCTTC. Translating gives CASSMDRAGYNEQFF.

V and J are TRBV15 and TRBJ2-7; 10 nucleotides agree with TRBD2. J gave up 2 bases and V 0 bases, and 4 bases lay outside the gene matches. This CDR3 region has 16 residues. Per the germline V gene, CDR1 is LNHNV and CDR2 is YYDKDF (reference sequence). The CDR3 nucleotides are TGTGCCACCAGCAGAGATACAAGCGGGGGGGCCTACGAGCAGTACTTC. This sequence encodes CATSRDTSGGAYEQYF.

The chain couples TRBV6-5 to TRBJ2-3; D possibly corresponds to TRBD1 (5 bases). Trimming stripped 10 bases from V and 2 bases from J, with 16 bases between. Germline V gives CDR1 MNHEY, CDR2 SVGAGI. The CDR3 is made up of 14 amino acids. The CDR3 loop reads CAIQWGGPTDTQYF. Here the CDR3 DNA reads TGTGCCATTCAATGGGGCGGACCCACAGATACGCAGTATTTT.

This rearrangement joins TRBV7-9 to TRBJ1-3; D uncertain. V lost 5 bases and J 8 bases, leaving 13 bases between the germline ends. Germline CDR1 SEHNR, CDR2 FQNEAQ (reference sequence). The CDR3 sequence is 13 residues long. The CDR3 loop is CASSRDARDTIYF. Written as DNA, the CDR3 is TGTGCCAGCAGCCGAGACGCGCGGGACACCATATATTTT.

The chain joins TRBV14 to TRBJ1-3, with 8 positions matching TRBD1. V trimming: 4 bases; J trimming: 2 bases; junction bases outside the gene matches: 10. The CDR3 totals 17 residues. Looked up from germline, CDR1 is SGHDN and CDR2 is FVKESK. The CDR3 here is CASSRQGQGRPGNTIYF. Here the CDR3 DNA reads TGTGCCAGCAGCCGTCAAGGACAGGGAAGGCCTGGAAACACCATATATTTT.

The V call is TRBV29-1, the J call TRBJ1-1; 9 nucleotides align to TRBD1. The CDR3 consists of 14 residues. V lost 3 bases and J lost 1; bases outside the gene matches: 3. Germline CDR1 reads SQVTM; CDR2 reads ANQGSEA. In DNA, the CDR3 is TGCAGCGTTGAGGCGGGACAGGGGAACACTGAAGCTTTCTTT. Protein: CSVEAGQGNTEAFF. Based on the CDR3 plus reference TRBV29-1 and TRBJ1-1, the full variable domain is SAVISQKPSRDICQRGTSLTIQCQVDSQVTMMFWYRQQPGQSLTLIATANQGSEATYESGFVIDKFPISRPNLTFSTLTVSNMSPEDSSIYLCSVEAGQGNTEAFFGQGTRLTVV.

The chain has TRBV3-1 (or the pseudogene TRBV3-2) and TRBJ2-7, with unresolved D. Germline values: CDR1 LGHDT, CDR2 YNNKEL (reference sequence). This CDR3 contains 13 residues. Trimming stripped 5 bases from V and 5 bases from J, with 13 bases between. CDR3 sequence (DNA): TGTGCCAGCAGCTTACTCGTGTTAGACGAGCAGTACTTC. Amino acids: CASSLLVLDEQYF.

V usage is TRBV4-2 and J usage is TRBJ1-3; tentative D call: TRBD1 (5 bases). Between the trimmed V and J ends, which lost 8 bases and 0 bases, there was a span of 11 bases. CDR3 length: 14 amino acids. Germline CDR1 LGHNA, CDR2 YNFKEQ. CDR3 in DNA: TGTGCCAGCGGGGGACTCGACTCTGGAAACACCATATATTTT. Translating gives CASGGLDSGNTIYF.

The V and J genes are TRBV4-3 and TRBJ1-1; 8 bases match TRBD1. CDR3 size: 17 residues. V lost 0 bases and J lost 7; bases outside the gene matches: 13. Germline loops: CDR1 LGHNA, CDR2 YSLEER. In nucleotides, the CDR3 is TGCGCCAGCAGCCAAGACCACCTCTCCGACAGGGGTAATGAAGCTTTCTTT. Protein product: CASSQDHLSDRGNEAFF.

The V and J genes are TRBV19 and TRBJ1-1, with a weak D call TRBD1 (5 bases). The ends were cut back, 6 bases at V and 2 bases at J, with 7 bases in the middle. The CDR3 totals 12 residues. Germline assignment: CDR1 LNHDA and CDR2 SQIVND (reference sequence). CDR3 region: CASRGRNTEAFF. CDR3 coding DNA: TGTGCCAGTAGGGGGCGTAACACTGAAGCTTTCTTT.

The chain employs TRBV30 and TRBJ1-6, with D uncertain. Trimming stripped 0 bases from V and 10 bases from J, with 10 bases between. The CDR3 extends over 13 amino acids. Germline V gene sequence: CDR1 GTSNPN, CDR2 SVGIG (reference sequence). The DNA for the CDR3 is TGTGCCTGGAGTGTCGAGGATCGGTCACCCCTCCACTTT. It codes for CAWSVEDRSPLHF.

The chain joins TRBV6-1 to TRBJ2-2, with TRBD2 matching over 12 bases. This CDR3 has 17 amino acids. The germline V gene encodes CDR1 MNHNS and CDR2 SASEGT. The junction had 6 bases not matched to a gene; V was cut back by 4 bases and J by 3 bases. This CDR3 reads CASSVLAGGIDTGELFF. DNA of the CDR3: TGTGCCAGCAGTGTACTAGCGGGGGGAATCGACACCGGGGAGCTGTTTTTT.